A selection of T cell receptor beta chains follows, all from one sample in a study of T cell repertoires in cytomegalovirus infection. Using its own MiXCR run on the reads, TCRdb lists one record per CDR3 protein. The sample consists of 250,000 to 300,000 distinct CDR3 sequences, approximately 17% of them appearing once. The sequenced material came from CD8+ T cells from PBMCs. These receptors all stem from a human donor in good health (CMV status not recorded). Some clones in this sample may be carry-over from other donors' samples. CDR3s include the opening cysteine and the closing phenylalanine or tryptophan. The D gene is left open where the match is weak. Size is omitted from some rows. Given values are once, few, many or a class for expanded clones.

j_call	clone_size	d_call	v_call	cdr3_nt	cdr3_aa
TRBJ2-2	.	.	TRBV5-4	TGTGCCAGCAGTCCGGACACCTCGAACACCGGGGAGCTGTTTTTT	CASSPDTSNTGELFF
TRBJ1-5	many	TRBD1	TRBV6-5	TGTGCCAGCAGTTACTACCCGACAGGGATCGGTCAGCCCCAGCATTTT	CASSYYPTGIGQPQHF
TRBJ2-3	.	.	TRBV5-4	TGTGCCAGCAGCCCTGGACACACCCGGGAAGATACGCAGTATTTT	CASSPGHTREDTQYF
TRBJ1-1	few	.	TRBV29-1	TGCAGCGTCGATCAGTGGGACACTGAAGCTTTCTTT	CSVDQWDTEAFF
TRBJ2-4	.	TRBD1	TRBV3-1	TGTGCCAGCAGCCCCGGGACAGAAAACATTCAGTACTTC	CASSPGTENIQYF
TRBJ1-5	.	.	TRBV20-1	TGCAGTGCTGGCGACAGTCCAAATCAGCCCCAGCATTTT	CSAGDSPNQPQHF
TRBJ1-1	many	.	TRBV6-6	TGTGCCAGCAGTTACACACGATCGAACACTGAAGCTTTCTTT	CASSYTRSNTEAFF
TRBJ2-2	.	TRBD2	TRBV20-1	TGCAGTGCTAGAGATGGGGCTAGCGGGGAAACCGGGGAGCTGTTTTTT	CSARDGASGETGELFF
TRBJ1-2	.	.	TRBV5-1	TGCGCCAGCAGCTTGTATGGGGATGGGAATGGCTACACCTTC	CASSLYGDGNGYTF
TRBJ1-6	few	TRBD1	TRBV20-1	TGCAGTGCTAGAAGCCGGGACAGGGGTCCACCCCTCCACTTT	CSARSRDRGPPLHF
TRBJ2-3	many	TRBD2	TRBV6-2/TRBV6-3	TGTGCCAGCAGTTCTCCCGGACTAGCGGGGGGGCGAGATACGCAGTATTTT	CASSSPGLAGGRDTQYF
TRBJ2-7	few	TRBD1	TRBV19	TGTGCCAGTAGTATCACAGGGGCTACGAACTACGAGCAGTACTTC	CASSITGATNYEQYF
TRBJ2-2	many	TRBD1	TRBV12-3/TRBV12-4	TGTGCCAGCAGTTCCCCCTACAGGGGGAACACCGGGGAGCTGTTTTTT	CASSSPYRGNTGELFF
TRBJ1-4	few	.	TRBV29-1	TGCAGCGTTGTAATACGATCGGTGGTGTTTTTT	CSVVIRSVVFF
TRBJ2-2	many	.	TRBV7-6	TGTGCCAGCAGCCCGGGACTGAACACCGGGGAGCTGTTTTTT	CASSPGLNTGELFF
TRBJ2-5	.	.	TRBV3-1	TGTGCCAGCAGCCAAGATCCGGAGACCCAGTACTTC	CASSQDPETQYF
TRBJ2-1	.	TRBD2	TRBV15	TGTGCCACCAGCAGAGTCCGGACTAGCGGCAATGAGCAGTTCTTC	CATSRVRTSGNEQFF
TRBJ1-1	.	.	TRBV2	TGTGCCACCGGTGGGACTGAAGCTTTCTTT	CATGGTEAFF
TRBJ1-5	few	.	TRBV6-2/TRBV6-3	TGTGCCAGCAGTTATGATGAGAATCAGCCCCAGCATTTT	CASSYDENQPQHF
TRBJ2-2	.	TRBD2	TRBV7-6	TGTGCCGGCAGGGGACACCTGATAGCGGGGGGGAACACCGGGGAGCTGTTTTTT	CAGRGHLIAGGNTGELFF
TRBJ1-2	.	TRBD1	TRBV6-5	TGTGCCAGCAGAGGAACAGGGGGGTGGATCTATGGCTACACCTTC	CASRGTGGWIYGYTF
TRBJ1-2	.	TRBD1	TRBV20-1	TGCAGTGCTAGAGAGGGAGGACAGGGGGCAGATGGCTACACCTTC	CSAREGGQGADGYTF
TRBJ2-3	few	.	TRBV12-3/TRBV12-4	TGTGCCAGCAACCAAGCAACCACAGATACGCAGTATTTT	CASNQATTDTQYF
TRBJ1-6	.	.	TRBV2	TGTGCCAGCAGTGAGGAGGGGGGAACTTATTCACCCCTCCACTTT	CASSEEGGTYSPLHF
TRBJ2-6	many	.	TRBV7-8	TGTGCCAGCAGCTTAAGGGTGTCCTCTGGGGCCAACGTCCTGACTTTC	CASSLRVSSGANVLTF
TRBJ1-2	many	.	TRBV10-3	TGTGCCATCAGTGAGACTTGGCAGCAGTCCGTCTATGGCTACACCTTC	CAISETWQQSVYGYTF
TRBJ2-1	.	.	TRBV12-3/TRBV12-4	TGTGCCAGCAGTCAGGCCGGGACCCTCAATGAGCAGTTCTTC	CASSQAGTLNEQFF
TRBJ1-1	.	TRBD1	TRBV28	TGTGCCAGCAGTTTATTCAGGACAGGGACGAACACTGAAGCTTTCTTT	CASSLFRTGTNTEAFF
TRBJ1-1	few	.	TRBV4-1	TGCGCCAGCAGCTTATTATCTGAGAACACTGAAGCTTTCTTT	CASSLLSENTEAFF
TRBJ1-1	many	.	TRBV25-1	TGTGCCAGCAGTGAACTGGGCTACATGGACACTGAAGCTTTCTTT	CASSELGYMDTEAFF
TRBJ1-6	few	TRBD1	TRBV6-8	TGTGCCAGCACTGACCGGGACAGGGCAAATAATTCACCCCTCCACTTT	CASTDRDRANNSPLHF
TRBJ2-3	few	.	TRBV20-1	TGCAGTGCTAGAGCACCCGGGGGTATGGGGGCTAGCACAGATACGCAGTATTTT	CSARAPGGMGASTDTQYF
TRBJ1-2	.	TRBD1	TRBV7-6	TGTGCCAGCAGGGGGACAGGGGATGGCTACACCTTC	CASRGTGDGYTF
TRBJ1-2	.	.	TRBV7-3	TGTGCCAGCAGCTTAAGTGCAGTTCCTCTTTATGGCTACGCCTTC	CASSLSAVPLYGYAF
TRBJ1-3	.	.	TRBV5-6	TGTGCCAGCAGCTTGGCGAGCTCGGGGCAAGGAAACACCATATATTTT	CASSLASSGQGNTIYF
TRBJ1-1	many	.	TRBV7-8	TGTGCCAGCAGCTTAGGGACCACTGAAGCTTTCTTT	CASSLGTTEAFF
TRBJ2-1	few	.	TRBV6-2/TRBV6-3	TGTGCCAGCAGTTACCGGGGGGCTCCCTACAATGAGCAGTTCTTC	CASSYRGAPYNEQFF
TRBJ1-2	many	.	TRBV12-3/TRBV12-4	TGTGCCAGCAGCCCTCCGTTAATAGGGGCCGGATTAAATGGCTACACCTTC	CASSPPLIGAGLNGYTF
TRBJ2-5	.	.	TRBV28	TGTGCCAGCAGTTTCTATGGGCCGCGGGAGACCCAGTACTTC	CASSFYGPRETQYF
TRBJ1-3	many	.	TRBV7-2	TGTGCCAGCAGCACCCCTGGGGGGGTTAGAGCCATATATTTT	CASSTPGGVRAIYF
TRBJ2-2	few	TRBD1	TRBV6-5	TGTGCCAGCAGTTACTCTGTGGGACAGGCGACCACCGGGGAGCTGTTTTTT	CASSYSVGQATTGELFF
TRBJ2-5	few	.	TRBV14	TGTGCCAGCAGCCAAGAAAGGGGCCCCAGGACAACACAAGAGACCCAGTACTTC	CASSQERGPRTTQETQYF
TRBJ2-7	many	.	TRBV11-2	TGTGCCAGCAGCGAGAGTCGGGGGGCGAACTACGAGCAGTACTTC	CASSESRGANYEQYF
TRBJ2-3	many	.	TRBV7-2	TGTGCCAGCAGCTTAGTCCACTTGGAGTATTATGCAGATACGCAGTATTTT	CASSLVHLEYYADTQYF
TRBJ2-1	many	TRBD2	TRBV6-6	TGTGCCAGCAGTACCAAAGCGGGGGGGTACAATGAGCAGTTCTTC	CASSTKAGGYNEQFF
TRBJ2-1	.	TRBD2	TRBV10-3	TGTGCCATCAGTGACTTTAGCGGGGGGGGCTCTGATGAGCAGTTCTTC	CAISDFSGGGSDEQFF
TRBJ1-5	once	.	TRBV12-3/TRBV12-4	TGTGTCAGCAGTTTAGCCCTTCAGGAGAATCAGCCCCAGCATTTT	CVSSLALQENQPQHF
TRBJ1-3	many	.	TRBV12-3/TRBV12-4	TGTGCCAGCAGTCCTACCGGGACACGACCTGGAAACACCATATATTTT	CASSPTGTRPGNTIYF
TRBJ2-1	.	TRBD1	TRBV2	TGTGCCAGCGAGGGACAGGGCTACAATGAGCAGTTCTTC	CASEGQGYNEQFF
TRBJ2-1	many	.	TRBV29-1	TGCAGCGTTGTGGCGGACACCAATGAGCAGTTCTTC	CSVVADTNEQFF
TRBJ2-7	many	TRBD2	TRBV7-8	TGTGCCAGCAGCCCTACGGAAGGACTAGCGGGGGTACCAACCATCTACGAGCAGTACTTC	CASSPTEGLAGVPTIYEQYF
TRBJ1-2	few	TRBD1	TRBV12-3/TRBV12-4	TGTGCCAGCAGTCCTAGGGGGGACAGGACATTCGACTATGGCTACACCTTC	CASSPRGDRTFDYGYTF
TRBJ1-1	few	TRBD1	TRBV4-1	TGCGCCAGCAGCCAATTTACAAACGGGCAGACAGGGGGAAACACTGAAGCTTTCTTT	CASSQFTNGQTGGNTEAFF
TRBJ2-3	few	.	TRBV6-1	TGTGCCAGCAGTTACCTACAGGGAGGATCAGATACGCAGTATTTT	CASSYLQGGSDTQYF
TRBJ1-5	few	.	TRBV6-2/TRBV6-3	TGTGCCAGCAGCGAGGCCGGGGGAACTATGCCCCAGCATTTT	CASSEAGGTMPQHF